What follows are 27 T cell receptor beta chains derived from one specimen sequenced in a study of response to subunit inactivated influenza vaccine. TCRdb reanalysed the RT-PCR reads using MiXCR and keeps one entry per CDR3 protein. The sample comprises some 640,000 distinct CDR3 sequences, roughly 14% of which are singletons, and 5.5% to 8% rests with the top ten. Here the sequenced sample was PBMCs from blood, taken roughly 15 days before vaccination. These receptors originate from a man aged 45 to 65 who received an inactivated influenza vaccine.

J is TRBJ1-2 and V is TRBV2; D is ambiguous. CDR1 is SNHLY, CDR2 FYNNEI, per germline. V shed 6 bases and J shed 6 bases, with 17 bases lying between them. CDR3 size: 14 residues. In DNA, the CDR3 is TGTGCCAGCAGCGCGAGTCATCGCCCAGATGGCTACACCTTC. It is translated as CASSASHRPDGYTF.

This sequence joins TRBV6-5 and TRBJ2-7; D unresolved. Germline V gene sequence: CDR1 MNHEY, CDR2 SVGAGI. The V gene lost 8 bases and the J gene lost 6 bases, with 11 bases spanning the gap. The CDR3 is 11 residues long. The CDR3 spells CASGPGREQYF. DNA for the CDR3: TGTGCCAGCGGTCCGGGTCGCGAGCAGTACTTC.

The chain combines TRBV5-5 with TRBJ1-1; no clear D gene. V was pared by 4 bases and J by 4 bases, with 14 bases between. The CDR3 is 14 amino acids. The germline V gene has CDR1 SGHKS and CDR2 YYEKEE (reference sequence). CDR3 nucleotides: TGTGCCAGCAGCCGGAGGATATTGGGCACTGAAGCTTTCTTT. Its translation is CASSRRILGTEAFF. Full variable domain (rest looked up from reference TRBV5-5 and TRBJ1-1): DAGVTQSPTHLIKTRGQQVTLRCSPISGHKSVSWYQQVLGQGPQFIFQYYEKEERGRGNFPDRFSARQFPNYSSELNVNALLLGDSALYLCASSRRILGTEAFFGQGTRLTVV.

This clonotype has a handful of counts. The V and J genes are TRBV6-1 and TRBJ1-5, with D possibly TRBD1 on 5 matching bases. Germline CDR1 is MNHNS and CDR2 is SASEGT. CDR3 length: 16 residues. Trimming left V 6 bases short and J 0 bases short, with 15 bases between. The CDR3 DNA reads TGTGCCAGCAGCCAAGGGACGGTCGTTAGCAATCAGCCCCAGCATTTT. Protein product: CASSQGTVVSNQPQHF.

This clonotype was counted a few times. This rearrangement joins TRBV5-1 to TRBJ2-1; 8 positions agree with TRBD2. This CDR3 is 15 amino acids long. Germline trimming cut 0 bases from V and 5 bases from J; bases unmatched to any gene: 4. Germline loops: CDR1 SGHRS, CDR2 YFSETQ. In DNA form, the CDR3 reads TGCGCCAGCAGCTTGGCGGGAGGGTCCCACAATGAGCAGTTCTTC. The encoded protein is CASSLAGGSHNEQFF.

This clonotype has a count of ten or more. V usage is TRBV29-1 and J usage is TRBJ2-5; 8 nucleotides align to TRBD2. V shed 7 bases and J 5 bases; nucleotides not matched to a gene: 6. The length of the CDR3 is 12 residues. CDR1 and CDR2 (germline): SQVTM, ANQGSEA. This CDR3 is CSGGTSGETQYF. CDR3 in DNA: TGCAGCGGGGGGACTAGTGGCGAGACCCAGTACTTC.

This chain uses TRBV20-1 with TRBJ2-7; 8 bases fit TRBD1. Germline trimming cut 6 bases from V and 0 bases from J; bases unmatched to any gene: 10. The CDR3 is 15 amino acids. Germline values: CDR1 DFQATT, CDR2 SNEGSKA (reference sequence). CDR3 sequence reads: CSAPTGTGPSYEQYF. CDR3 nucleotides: TGCAGTGCACCGACCGGGACAGGACCCTCCTACGAGCAGTACTTC.

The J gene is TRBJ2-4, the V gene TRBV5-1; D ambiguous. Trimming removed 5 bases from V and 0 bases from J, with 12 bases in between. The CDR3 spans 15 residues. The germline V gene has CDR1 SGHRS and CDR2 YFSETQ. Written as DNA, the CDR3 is TGCGCCAGCAGTAGTCACGAGCCAGCCAAAAACATTCAGTACTTC. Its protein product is CASSSHEPAKNIQYF.

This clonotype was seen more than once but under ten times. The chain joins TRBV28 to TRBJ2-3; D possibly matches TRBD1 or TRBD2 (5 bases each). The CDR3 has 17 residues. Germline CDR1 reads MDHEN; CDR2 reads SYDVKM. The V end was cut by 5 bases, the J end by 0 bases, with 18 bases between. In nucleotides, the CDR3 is TGTGCCAGCAGTCGAGCATCCGGGACCGTAAGCACAGATACGCAGTATTTT. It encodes CASSRASGTVSTDTQYF.

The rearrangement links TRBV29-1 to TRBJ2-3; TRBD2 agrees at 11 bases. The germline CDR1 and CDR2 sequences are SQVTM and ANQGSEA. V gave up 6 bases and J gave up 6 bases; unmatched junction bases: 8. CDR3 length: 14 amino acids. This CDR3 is CSVTGTSGWDTQYF. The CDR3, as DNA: TGCAGCGTAACCGGGACTAGCGGCTGGGATACGCAGTATTTT.

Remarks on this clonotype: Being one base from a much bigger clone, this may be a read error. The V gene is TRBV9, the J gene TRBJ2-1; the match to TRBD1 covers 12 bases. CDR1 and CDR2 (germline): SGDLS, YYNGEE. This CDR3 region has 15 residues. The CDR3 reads CAGSHRDRGLNEQFF. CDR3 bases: TGTGCCGGCAGCCACCGGGACAGGGGGCTAAATGAGCAGTTCTTC.

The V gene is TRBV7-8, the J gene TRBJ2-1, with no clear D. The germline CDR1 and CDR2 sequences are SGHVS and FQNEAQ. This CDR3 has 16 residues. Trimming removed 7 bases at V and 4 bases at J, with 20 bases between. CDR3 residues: CASKGEGNSGYNEQFF. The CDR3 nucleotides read TGTGCCAGCAAAGGTGAAGGGAATAGTGGGTACAATGAGCAGTTCTTC.

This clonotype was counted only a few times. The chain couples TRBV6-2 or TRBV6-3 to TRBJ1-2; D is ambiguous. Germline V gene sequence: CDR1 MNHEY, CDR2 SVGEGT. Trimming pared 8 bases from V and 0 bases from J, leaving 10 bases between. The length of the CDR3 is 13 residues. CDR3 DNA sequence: TGTGCCAGCGGCATGGCCCCTAACTATGGCTACACCTTC. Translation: CASGMAPNYGYTF.

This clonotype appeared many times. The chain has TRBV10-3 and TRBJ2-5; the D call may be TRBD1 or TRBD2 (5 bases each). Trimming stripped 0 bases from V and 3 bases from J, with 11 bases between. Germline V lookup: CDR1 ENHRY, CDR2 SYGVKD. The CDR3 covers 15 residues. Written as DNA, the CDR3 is TGTGCCATCAGTGAGTCCCGTGTGGGGGAAGAGACCCAGTACTTC. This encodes CAISESRVGEETQYF.

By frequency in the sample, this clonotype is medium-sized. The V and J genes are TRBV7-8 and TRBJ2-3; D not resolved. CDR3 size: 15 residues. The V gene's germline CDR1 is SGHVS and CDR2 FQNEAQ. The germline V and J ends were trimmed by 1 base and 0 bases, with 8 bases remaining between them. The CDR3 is CASSLEGWSTDTQYF. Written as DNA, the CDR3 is TGTGCCAGCAGCTTAGAGGGCTGGAGCACAGATACGCAGTATTTT.

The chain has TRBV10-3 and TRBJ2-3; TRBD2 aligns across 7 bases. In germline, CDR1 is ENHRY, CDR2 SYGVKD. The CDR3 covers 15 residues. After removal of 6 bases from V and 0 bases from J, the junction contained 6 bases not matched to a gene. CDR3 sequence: CAIRSGLKSTDTQYF. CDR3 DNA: TGTGCCATCAGATCGGGACTAAAGAGCACAGATACGCAGTATTTT.

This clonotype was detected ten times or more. The CDR3 here is CASSVTGGAVYNEQFF. CDR3 nucleotide sequence: TGTGCCAGCAGCGTCACAGGGGGCGCGGTCTACAATGAGCAGTTCTTC. The rearrangement uses TRBV7-2 and TRBJ2-1, with 9 positions matching TRBD1. V shed 5 bases, J shed 3 bases, and the junction held 8 bases outside the gene matches. The germline CDR1 and CDR2 sequences are SGHTA and FQGNSA. The CDR3 runs to 16 residues.

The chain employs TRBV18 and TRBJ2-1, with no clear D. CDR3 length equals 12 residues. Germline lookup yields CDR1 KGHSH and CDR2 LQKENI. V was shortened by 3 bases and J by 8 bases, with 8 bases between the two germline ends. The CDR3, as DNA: TGTGCCAGCTCACCTGTGAAGGATGAGCAGTTCTTC. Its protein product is CASSPVKDEQFF.

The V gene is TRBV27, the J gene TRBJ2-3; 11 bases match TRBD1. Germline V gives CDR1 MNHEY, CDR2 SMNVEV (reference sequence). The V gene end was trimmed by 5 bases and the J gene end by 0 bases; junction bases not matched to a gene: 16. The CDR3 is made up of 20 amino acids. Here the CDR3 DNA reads TGTGCCAGCAGTATTTATGGGACAGGGGGAAGGCTACTTAGCACAGATACGCAGTATTTT. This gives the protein CASSIYGTGGRLLSTDTQYF.

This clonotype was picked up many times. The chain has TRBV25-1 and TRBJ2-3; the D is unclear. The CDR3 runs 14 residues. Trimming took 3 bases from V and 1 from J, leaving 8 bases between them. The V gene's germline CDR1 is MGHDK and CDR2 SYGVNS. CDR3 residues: CASSEGIRTDTQYF. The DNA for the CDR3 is TGTGCCAGCAGTGAGGGTATTCGCACAGATACGCAGTATTTT.

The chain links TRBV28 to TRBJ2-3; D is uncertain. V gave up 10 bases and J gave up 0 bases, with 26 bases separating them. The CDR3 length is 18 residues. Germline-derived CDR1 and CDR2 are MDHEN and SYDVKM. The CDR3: CATSHFPLERQSTDTQYF. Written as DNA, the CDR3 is TGTGCCACCTCTCATTTCCCCCTTGAGAGGCAGAGCACAGATACGCAGTATTTT.

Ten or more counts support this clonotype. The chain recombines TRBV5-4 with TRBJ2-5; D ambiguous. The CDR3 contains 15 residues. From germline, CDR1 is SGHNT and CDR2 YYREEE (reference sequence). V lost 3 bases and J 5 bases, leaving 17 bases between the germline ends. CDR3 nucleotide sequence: TGTGCCAGCAGCTCCCCGGACGGATTTAGGGAGACCCAGTACTTC. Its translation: CASSSPDGFRETQYF.

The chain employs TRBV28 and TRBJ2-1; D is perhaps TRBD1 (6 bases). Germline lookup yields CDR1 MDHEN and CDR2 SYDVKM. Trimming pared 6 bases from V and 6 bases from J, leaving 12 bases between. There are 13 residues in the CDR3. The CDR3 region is CASRTGTSNEQFF. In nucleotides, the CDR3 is TGTGCCAGCAGAACCGGGACAAGCAATGAGCAGTTCTTC.

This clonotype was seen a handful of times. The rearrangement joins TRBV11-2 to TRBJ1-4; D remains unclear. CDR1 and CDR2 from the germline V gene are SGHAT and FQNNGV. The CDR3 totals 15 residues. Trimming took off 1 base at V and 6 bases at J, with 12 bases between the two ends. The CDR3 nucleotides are TGTGCCAGCAGCTTAGCGGGGAGGTCCTATGAAAAACTGTTTTTT. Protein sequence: CASSLAGRSYEKLFF.

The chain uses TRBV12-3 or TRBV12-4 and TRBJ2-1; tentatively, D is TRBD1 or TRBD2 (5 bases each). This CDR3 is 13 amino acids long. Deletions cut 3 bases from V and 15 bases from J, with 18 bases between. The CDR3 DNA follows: TGTGCCAGCAGTTTCCAGCAAGGGACCCGGGTGTTCTTC. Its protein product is CASSFQQGTRVFF.

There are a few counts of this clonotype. The CDR3 nucleotides are TGCAGTGCTACCTCGGGGTCGGACACTGAAGCTTTCTTT. Protein: CSATSGSDTEAFF. The V gene is TRBV20-1, the J gene TRBJ1-1; no reliable D call. Trimming shortened V by 4 bases and J by 3 bases, and 12 bases separated the two germline ends. The CDR3 is 13 residues long. Germline V gives CDR1 DFQATT, CDR2 SNEGSKA (reference sequence).

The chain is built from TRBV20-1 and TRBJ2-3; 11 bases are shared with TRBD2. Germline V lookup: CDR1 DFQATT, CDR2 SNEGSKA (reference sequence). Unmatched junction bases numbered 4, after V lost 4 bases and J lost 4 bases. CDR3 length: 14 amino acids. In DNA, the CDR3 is TGCAGTGCTAATAGCGGGGGGGGGGCAGATACGCAGTATTTT. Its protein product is CSANSGGGADTQYF.